Included here is one TCR beta chain sequence, with context. Its antigen remains unidentified. The data derive from a study of cytomegalovirus exposure and HLA in healthy donors. Study at large: The same platform as the approximately 670 first-cohort repertoires was used for the 110 or so validation repertoires, a later analysis reported.

This CDR3 comprises 14 residues. Germline assignment: CDR1 MDHEN and CDR2 SYDVKM. The ends lost 8 bases at V and 2 bases at J; junction bases unmatched: 0. Profiled with immunoSEQ multiplex PCR; TCRdb holds only in-frame clones, not every one. Of about 200,000 clones in the sample, around four fifths were seen once. Regarding the study as a whole: Rare TCR sequences predominated, though certain public TCRs were found in many donors.

The TCR was taken from a woman between 18 and 29 years old in good health and CMV-seronegative. This chain uses TRBV28 with TRBJ2-7; the match to TRBD2 covers 16 bases. Sequencing was done on a sample of PBMCs. The CDR3 region has the DNA TGTGCCAGCGGGACTAGCGGGGGGGCCTACGAGCAGTACTTC. It is translated as CASGTSGGAYEQYF.